This is a list of T cell receptor beta chains from one sample in a study of blood T cells in healthy people across ages. TCRdb fed the 5' RACE reads into MiXCR, producing one record per CDR3 protein. The sample consists of about 940,000 distinct CDR3 sequences, about 48% of them appearing once. The sequenced sample consisted of blood. All receptors come from a man aged 30-40 years in good health. Both conserved end residues are part of each CDR3. The order of the fields is CDR3 DNA, CDR3 protein, V gene, D gene, clone size, J gene. A D gene is named only where the DNA matches it firmly. Size tells how often a clone was seen (once, few, many) or the class of an expanded clone, and some rows leave it out.

TGCGCCAGCAGCACCGGGACAGGGGATCAGCCCCAGCATTTT	CASSTGTGDQPQHF	TRBV5-1	TRBD1	.	TRBJ1-5
TGTGCCAGCAGTTCGGCCCCAGGGGGCGGAGAGACCCAGTACTTC	CASSSAPGGGETQYF	TRBV6-6	TRBD1	.	TRBJ2-5
TGTGCCAGCAGTCCATCCGGGACAGGAAATGGCTACACCTTC	CASSPSGTGNGYTF	TRBV27	TRBD1	.	TRBJ1-2
TGTGCCAGCAGCGGAGAACAGGAGAACACCGGGGAGCTGTTTTTT	CASSGEQENTGELFF	TRBV12-3/TRBV12-4	.	.	TRBJ2-2
TGTGCCAGCAGTTTGATGAGCGGGAGTAGAGATACGCAGTATTTT	CASSLMSGSRDTQYF	TRBV12-3/TRBV12-4	TRBD2	.	TRBJ2-3
TGTGCCAGCAGCTTGGGGGGCCGGTTCAATGAGCAGTTCTTC	CASSLGGRFNEQFF	TRBV7-2	.	few	TRBJ2-1
TGTGCCAGCAGCTTAGCGGTGGAGAACACTGAAGCTTTCTTT	CASSLAVENTEAFF	TRBV7-9	.	.	TRBJ1-1
TGCGCCAGCAGCTACGGGACCGCTTCCTACGAGCAGTACTTC	CASSYGTASYEQYF	TRBV5-1	.	.	TRBJ2-7
TGCGCCAGCAGAGACCGGGACGCTTCCTACGAGCAGTACTTC	CASRDRDASYEQYF	TRBV4-1	.	once	TRBJ2-7
TGCGCCAGCAGCCAAGATATGGGAGAGACCCAGTACTTC	CASSQDMGETQYF	TRBV4-1	.	few	TRBJ2-5
TGTGCCAGCAGCTTCGACAGGAGAAGCTACAATGAGCAGTTCTTC	CASSFDRRSYNEQFF	TRBV13	.	few	TRBJ2-1
TGTGCCAGCAGCGATACAGGGGCTAACTATGGCTACACCTTC	CASSDTGANYGYTF	TRBV9	TRBD1	few	TRBJ1-2
TGTGCCAGCAAAGGGACAGGGCCCTATGGCTACACCTTC	CASKGTGPYGYTF	TRBV25-1	TRBD1	once	TRBJ1-2
TGTGCCAGCAGTTTTACAGGGTCGGGGAATGGGCAGTACTTC	CASSFTGSGNGQYF	TRBV28	.	.	TRBJ2-7
TGTGCCAGCAGTATTCCAACGGTTCGTGCGGGTCGCGGATTTACCTACGAGCAGTACTTC	CASSIPTVRAGRGFTYEQYF	TRBV6-1	.	.	TRBJ2-7
TGCAGTGTAGGCAGGACAGGCATGAACACTGAAGCTTTCTTT	CSVGRTGMNTEAFF	TRBV29-1	TRBD1	.	TRBJ1-1
TGCGCCAGCAGCCTCTACCGGGGGGCCAACGTCCTGACTTTC	CASSLYRGANVLTF	TRBV4-1	.	.	TRBJ2-6
TGTGCCAGCATTGGCATAGGGGTGGTCTACAATGAGCAGTTCTTC	CASIGIGVVYNEQFF	TRBV28	.	.	TRBJ2-1
TGCAGCGCTTCCGCGGTCCTAGGAAATGAGCAGTTCTTC	CSASAVLGNEQFF	TRBV29-1	.	.	TRBJ2-1
TGCAGCGTTGTAGAACAGATGAACACTGAAGCTTTCTTT	CSVVEQMNTEAFF	TRBV29-1	.	.	TRBJ1-1
TGTGCCAGCAGCGCCGGACAGGGGGGGAGTCAGCCCCAGCATTTT	CASSAGQGGSQPQHF	TRBV9	TRBD1	.	TRBJ1-5
TGTGCCAGCAGACCTACAGGGGGCATGGGAGGCTACACCTTC	CASRPTGGMGGYTF	TRBV6-6	TRBD1	.	TRBJ1-2
TGTGCCAGCAGCGGGATGACTAGCTCGGCAGATACGCAGTATTTT	CASSGMTSSADTQYF	TRBV9	TRBD2	.	TRBJ2-3
TGCAGTGCTAGTGCGGGAACGAACGAGCAGTACTTC	CSASAGTNEQYF	TRBV20-1	.	.	TRBJ2-7
TGTGCCAGCAGCGTAGCACAGGGAGAGGGCCAAGAGACCCAGTACTTC	CASSVAQGEGQETQYF	TRBV9	.	.	TRBJ2-5
TGTGCTAGCAGCTTAACGGACAGTTCCACCGGGGAGCTGTTTTTT	CASSLTDSSTGELFF	TRBV7-7	.	few	TRBJ2-2
TGCAGTGCTACCTATAGCGGGGGGGATAGTGAGCAGTTCTTC	CSATYSGGDSEQFF	TRBV20-1	TRBD2	.	TRBJ2-1
TGCGCCAGCAGCCAAGAAGGGGGAGGAAGTGAAAAACTGTTTTTT	CASSQEGGGSEKLFF	TRBV4-3	.	.	TRBJ1-4
TGTGCCAGCAGCTTAGAAAGGGCGTCCACTGAAGCTTTCTTT	CASSLERASTEAFF	TRBV7-6	.	.	TRBJ1-1
TGTGCCAGCAGTCCCGTAGACCCCCCTGGGGATGGCTACACCTTC	CASSPVDPPGDGYTF	TRBV27	.	.	TRBJ1-2
TGCAGCGTTTGGACAGACTACGAGCAGTACTTC	CSVWTDYEQYF	TRBV29-1	.	few	TRBJ2-7
TGTGCCAGCAGCCTTACAGGGATGAATGAAAAACTGTTTTTT	CASSLTGMNEKLFF	TRBV9	.	few	TRBJ1-4
TGCAGCGCTGGGAAACCGGGACAGAGTAACTATGGCTACACCTTC	CSAGKPGQSNYGYTF	TRBV29-1	TRBD1	.	TRBJ1-2
TGTGCCATCAGTGAGTCGCAGGGGACGGGCTACGAGCAGTACTTC	CAISESQGTGYEQYF	TRBV10-3	.	many	TRBJ2-7
TGTGCCAGCAGCGGAGCGGACAGAGACTATGGCTACACCTTC	CASSGADRDYGYTF	TRBV7-9	.	.	TRBJ1-2